This TCR beta chain was found in a study (dated by TCRdb to the mid-2010s). Regarding the research as a whole: The study tested whether tumor-infiltrating Tregs in breast cancer are recruited from blood Tregs or converted in situ from other CD4+ T cell subsets.

General conclusions and limits of the study: The greatest overlap of tumor-infiltrating Treg TCR alpha and beta sequences was observed with tumor naive CD4+ T cells, followed by blood naive CD4+ T cells. Validation in the larger cohort was restricted to a single TCR beta V-J rearrangement rather than whole repertoires. Tumor memory CD4+ T cell TCR gene usage clustered with blood and lymph node memory CD4+ cells and lymph node naive CD4+ cells.

Reading the germline V gene gives CDR1 MGHDK and CDR2 SYGVNS. V is clipped by 5 bases and J by 8 bases, and the sequence between their germline boundaries is 22 bases long. Spanning cysteine to phenylalanine, the CDR3 consists of 16 amino acids. Only CDR3 DNA remains: 48 bases, in frame from the first base. Full-length TCR variable regions were amplified by 5' RACE PCR with constant-region reverse primers, and semi-nested PCR with Nested Universal Primer A was subsequently performed. The ReliaPrep RNA Cell Miniprep System was used to extract total RNA, which was then reverse transcribed into 5'RACE-ready cDNA with the SMARTer RACE 5'/3' Kit. Multiplex adaptors were used to barcode full-length TCR alpha and beta libraries, and the barcoded libraries were sequenced on an Illumina MiSeq. Concerning the study's data processing: For each of nine subset-tissue groups, sequencing data from the five patients were combined, and the groups were compared by unsupervised clustering of TCR gene usage. The Morisita-Horn index was used to calculate repertoire similarity, with shared sequences weighted by how much each contributed to each repertoire. TCRdb reanalyzed the raw reads on its own, using fastp at Q25 for trimming and MiXCR for clone calling, and kept in-frame beta chains. All rows with the same CDR3 protein become a single entry with the most common DNA and genes. V and J calls and clone size were set by TCRdb, not the authors. This sample comprises about 55,000 distinct CDR3 sequences, roughly 18% of them detected only once. Together, the top ten hold 2% to 2.5% of the sample.

Comments on this clonotype: No antigen is known for it. Base qualities are not at hand, and no much larger clone is one base apart.

The Miltenyi Naive CD4+ T Cell Isolation kit was used to purify naive CD4+ T cells, and Tregs were depleted with CD25 microbeads. Tregs, naive and memory CD4+ T cells from tumor, blood and ipsilateral draining lymph nodes of 5 or 6 breast cancer patients underwent full-length TCR alpha and beta sequencing. Ficoll density gradient centrifugation was used to isolate mononuclear cells from lymph nodes or from about 50 ml of peripheral blood. A purity exceeding 90% was confirmed by FACS for the sorted cell populations. Recombination joined TRBV25-1 with TRBJ1-5; no confident D gene assignment can be made. Sequenced sample: naive CD4+ T cells sorted from blood. According to the study, the label for this sample's cell subset or site signals: naive CD4+ T cells, CD4+CD45RA+CD25-. This clonotype was obtained from a female donor with breast cancer. The bases read TGTGCCAGCAGTACCCCAGGTAGGCCAGAGGTAAAGCCCCAGCATTTT. This encodes CASSTPGRPEVKPQHF.